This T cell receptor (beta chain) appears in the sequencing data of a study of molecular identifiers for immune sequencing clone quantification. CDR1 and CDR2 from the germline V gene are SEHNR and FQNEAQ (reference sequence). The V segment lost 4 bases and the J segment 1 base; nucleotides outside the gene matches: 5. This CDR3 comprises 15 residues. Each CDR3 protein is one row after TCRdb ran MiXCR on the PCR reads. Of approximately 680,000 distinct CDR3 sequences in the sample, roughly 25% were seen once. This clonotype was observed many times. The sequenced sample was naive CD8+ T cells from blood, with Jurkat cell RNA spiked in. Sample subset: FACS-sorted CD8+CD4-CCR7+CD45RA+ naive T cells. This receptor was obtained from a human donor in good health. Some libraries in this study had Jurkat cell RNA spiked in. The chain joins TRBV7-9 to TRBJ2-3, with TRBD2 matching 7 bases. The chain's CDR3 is CASSSSSGRTDTQYF. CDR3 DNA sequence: TGTGCCAGCAGCTCTTCTAGCGGTCGCACAGATACGCAGTATTTT.